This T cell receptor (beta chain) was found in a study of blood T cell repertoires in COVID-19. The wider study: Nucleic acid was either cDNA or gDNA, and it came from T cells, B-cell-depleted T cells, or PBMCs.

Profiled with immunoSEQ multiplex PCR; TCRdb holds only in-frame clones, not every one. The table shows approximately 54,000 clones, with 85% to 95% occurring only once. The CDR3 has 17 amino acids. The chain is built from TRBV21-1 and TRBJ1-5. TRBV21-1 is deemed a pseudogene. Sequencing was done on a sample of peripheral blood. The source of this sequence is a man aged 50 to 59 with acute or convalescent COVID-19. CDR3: CASSKRDSGKSNQPQHF. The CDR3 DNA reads TGTGCCAGCAGCAAACGTGATTCGGGAAAAAGCAATCAGCCCCAGCATTTT.